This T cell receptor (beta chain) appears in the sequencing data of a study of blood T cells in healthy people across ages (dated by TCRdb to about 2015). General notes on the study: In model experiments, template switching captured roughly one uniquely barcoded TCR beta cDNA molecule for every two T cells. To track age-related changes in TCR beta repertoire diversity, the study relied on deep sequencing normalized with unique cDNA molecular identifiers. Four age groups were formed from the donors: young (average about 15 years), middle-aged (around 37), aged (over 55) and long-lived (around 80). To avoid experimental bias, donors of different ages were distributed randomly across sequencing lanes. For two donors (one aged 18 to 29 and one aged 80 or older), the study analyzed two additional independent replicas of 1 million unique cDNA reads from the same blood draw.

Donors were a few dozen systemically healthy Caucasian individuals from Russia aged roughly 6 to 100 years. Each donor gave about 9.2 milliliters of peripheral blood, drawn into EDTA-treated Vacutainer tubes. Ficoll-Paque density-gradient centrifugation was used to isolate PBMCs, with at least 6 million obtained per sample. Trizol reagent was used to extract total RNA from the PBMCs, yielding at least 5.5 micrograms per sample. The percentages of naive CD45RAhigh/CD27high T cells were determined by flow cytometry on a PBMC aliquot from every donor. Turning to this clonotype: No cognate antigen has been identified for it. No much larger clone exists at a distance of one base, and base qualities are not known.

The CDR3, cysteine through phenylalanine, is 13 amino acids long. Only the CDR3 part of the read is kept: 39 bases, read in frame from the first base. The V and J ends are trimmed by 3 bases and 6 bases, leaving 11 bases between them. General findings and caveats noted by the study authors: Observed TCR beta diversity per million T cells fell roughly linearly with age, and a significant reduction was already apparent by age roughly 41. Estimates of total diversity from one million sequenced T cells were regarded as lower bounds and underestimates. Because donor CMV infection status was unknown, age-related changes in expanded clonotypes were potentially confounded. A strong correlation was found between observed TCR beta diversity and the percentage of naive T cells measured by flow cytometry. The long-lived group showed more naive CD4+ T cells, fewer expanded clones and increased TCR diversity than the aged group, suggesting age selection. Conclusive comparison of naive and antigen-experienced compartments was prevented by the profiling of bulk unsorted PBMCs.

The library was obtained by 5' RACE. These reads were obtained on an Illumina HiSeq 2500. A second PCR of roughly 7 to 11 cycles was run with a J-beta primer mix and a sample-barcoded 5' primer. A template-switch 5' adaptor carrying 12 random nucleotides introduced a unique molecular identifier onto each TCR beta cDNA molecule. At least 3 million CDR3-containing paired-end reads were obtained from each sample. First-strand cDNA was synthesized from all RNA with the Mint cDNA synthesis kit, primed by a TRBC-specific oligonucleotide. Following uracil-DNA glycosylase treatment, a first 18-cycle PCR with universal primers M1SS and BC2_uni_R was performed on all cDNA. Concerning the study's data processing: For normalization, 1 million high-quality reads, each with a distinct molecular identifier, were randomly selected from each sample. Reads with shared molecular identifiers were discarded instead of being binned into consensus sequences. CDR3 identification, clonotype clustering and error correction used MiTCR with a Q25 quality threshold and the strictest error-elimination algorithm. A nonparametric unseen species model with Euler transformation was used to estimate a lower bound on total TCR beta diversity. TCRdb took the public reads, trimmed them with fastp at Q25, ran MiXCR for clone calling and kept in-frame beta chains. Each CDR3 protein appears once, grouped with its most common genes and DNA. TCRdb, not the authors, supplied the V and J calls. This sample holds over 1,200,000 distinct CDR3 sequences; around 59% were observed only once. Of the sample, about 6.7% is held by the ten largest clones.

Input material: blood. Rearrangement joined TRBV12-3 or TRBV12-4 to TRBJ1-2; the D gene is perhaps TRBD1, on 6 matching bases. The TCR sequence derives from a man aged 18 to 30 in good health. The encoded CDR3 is CASSFGAGDGYTF. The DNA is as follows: TGTGCCAGCAGTTTCGGGGCAGGGGATGGCTACACCTTC.